A single sample gave rise to the 8 T cell receptor beta chains below, sequenced in a study of shared clonotypes between healthy human individuals. The repertoire was sequenced with immunoSEQ multiplex PCR; TCRdb's copy has only in-frame clones and lacks some. The sample shows approximately 1,000,000 clones, 78% of them seen only once. Material for sequencing was memory CD4+ T cells from PBMCs. Documented subset: CD45RA-negative fraction. These receptor sequences come from a man younger than 35 in good health. Some clones in this sample may be carry-over from other donors' samples.

The chain employs TRBV5-1 and TRBJ2-1, with TRBD1 identical over 8 bases. Trimming at V came to 3 bases and at J to 7 bases, leaving 6 bases not matched to a gene. The CDR3 has 14 amino acids. Germline V gene sequence: CDR1 SGHRS, CDR2 YFSETQ. CDR3 sequence reads: CASSSGTGANEQFF. The CDR3 region has the DNA TGCGCCAGCAGCTCCGGGACAGGTGCGAATGAGCAGTTCTTC.

The chain combines TRBV5-1 with TRBJ2-7; the match to TRBD2 covers 9 bases. Germline CDR1 SGHRS, CDR2 YFSETQ. J gave up 5 bases and V 5 bases, and 14 bases lay outside the gene matches. This CDR3 spans 16 amino acids. The CDR3 reads CASRPQLAGVKDEQYF. The CDR3 nucleotides are TGCGCCAGCAGACCCCAATTAGCGGGAGTGAAGGACGAGCAGTACTTC.

In this sample, this clone turned up a few times. V is TRBV27 and J is TRBJ2-7; TRBD1 matches 9 bases. CDR1 is MNHEY, CDR2 SMNVEV, per germline (reference sequence). CDR3 size: 15 residues. The V gene end was trimmed by 3 bases and the J gene end by 1 base; junction bases not matched to a gene: 4. For the CDR3, the DNA is TGTGCCAGCAGTTTGGGGACAGGGCCATCCTACGAGCAGTACTTC. This codes for CASSLGTGPSYEQYF.

The chain couples TRBV7-6 to TRBJ2-5; perhaps TRBD1 as D (6 bases). The V and J ends lost 5 bases and 5 bases respectively, with 18 bases between them. CDR1 is SGHVS and CDR2 is FNYEAQ in the germline V gene. CDR3 length equals 15 residues. The CDR3: CASSTRPRGEETQYF. For the CDR3, the DNA is TGTGCCAGCAGCACAAGGCCCAGGGGCGAGGAGACCCAGTACTTC. The whole variable domain, remainder taken from reference TRBV7-6 and TRBJ2-5, is GAGVSQSPRYKVTKRGQDVALRCDPISGHVSLYWYRQALGQGPEFLTYFNYEAQQDKSGLPNDRFSAERPEGSISTLTIQRTEQRDSAMYRCASSTRPRGEETQYFGPGTRLLVL.

This rearrangement joins TRBV28 to TRBJ1-5; TRBD1 matches 8 bases. The CDR3 sequence is 15 residues long. The J segment lost 6 bases and the V segment lost 3 bases, leaving 7 bases of the junction unmatched. The germline CDR1 and CDR2 sequences are MDHEN and SYDVKM. The CDR3 spells CASSLGQGASQPQHF. The CDR3 DNA reads TGTGCCAGCAGTTTGGGGCAGGGGGCCTCTCAGCCCCAGCATTTT.

The V gene is TRBV14, the J gene TRBJ2-7; 11 nucleotides align to TRBD2. The V segment lost 4 bases and the J segment 3 bases; nucleotides outside the gene matches: 8. Per the germline V gene, CDR1 is SGHDN and CDR2 is FVKESK. The CDR3 sequence is 16 residues long. CDR3 nucleotide sequence: TGTGCCAGCAGCCGCGGGACTAGCGGAGCCCACTACGAGCAGTACTTC. Residues: CASSRGTSGAHYEQYF.

The chain carries TRBV9 and TRBJ1-1; D unclear. Germline V CDR1 and CDR2: SGDLS, YYNGEE. Trimming removed 4 bases from V and 11 bases from J, with 21 bases in between. This CDR3 is 14 amino acids long. CDR3: CASSLTPMDSRAFF. Here the CDR3 DNA reads TGTGCCAGCAGCCTAACTCCTATGGACTCGAGGGCTTTCTTT.

As concerns this clone: This sample also contains other DNA sequences that code for the same CDR3. J is TRBJ2-2 and V is TRBV30; D not certain. V lost 1 base and J lost 4, with 4 bases in between. This CDR3 spans 12 amino acids. Germline loops: CDR1 GTSNPN, CDR2 SVGIG (reference sequence). The chain's CDR3 is CAWSAVTGELFF. The DNA of the CDR3 is TGTGCCTGGAGTGCTGTCACCGGGGAGCTGTTTTTT.